Below are 30 T cell receptor beta chains sequenced from a single sample in a study of blood T cell repertoires in COVID-19 (dated by TCRdb to 2018 to 2020). Library preparation used the immunoSEQ multiplex PCR assay. The source is immuneACCESS, and TCRdb retained only in-frame sequences with V and J called. Part of the clones is not carried over; for the studies checked, unresolved V genes explain less than half of this, and the remainder is unexplained. Recorded for this sample are around 500,000 clones; roughly nine tenths of them occurred a single time. The ten top clones hold around 7.9% of the sample. What was sequenced was PBMCs or T cells enriched from blood (not recorded which). The receptor set was obtained from a woman aged 60-70 years who had recovered from COVID-19.

This rearrangement joins TRBV29-1 to TRBJ1-2; D uncertain. CDR1 is SQVTM and CDR2 is ANQGSEA in the germline V gene. The CDR3 loop spans 12 amino acids. Trimming removed 4 bases at V and 5 bases at J, with 11 bases between. The CDR3 spells CSVVGAVYGYTF. Written as DNA, the CDR3 is TGCAGCGTTGTGGGAGCCGTGTATGGCTACACCTTC. Variable domain in full (rest from reference TRBV29-1 and TRBJ1-2): SAVISQKPSRDICQRGTSLTIQCQVDSQVTMMFWYRQQPGQSLTLIATANQGSEATYESGFVIDKFPISRPNLTFSTLTVSNMSPEDSSIYLCSVVGAVYGYTFGSGTRLTVV.

This chain uses TRBV2 with TRBJ2-1, with D possibly TRBD2 on 5 matching bases. Germline V gives CDR1 SNHLY, CDR2 FYNNEI. Trimming left V 6 bases short and J 8 bases short, with 11 bases between. The CDR3 length is 12 residues. CDR3 DNA: TGTGCCAGCAGAGAGGGTTCTTATGAGCAGTTCTTC. Translated: CASREGSYEQFF.

J is TRBJ2-7 and V is TRBV6-5; 8 bases fit TRBD1. CDR1 is MNHEY, CDR2 SVGAGI, per germline. This CDR3 region has 15 residues. The V and J ends lost 0 bases and 5 bases, in that order; junction bases with no gene match: 6. DNA for the CDR3: TGTGCCAGCAGTTACTCGGGCAGGGGGCTGGACGAGCAGTACTTC. The encoded protein is CASSYSGRGLDEQYF.

The chain employs TRBV27 and TRBJ2-3; 7 positions agree with TRBD1. The V gene's germline CDR1 is MNHEY and CDR2 SMNVEV (reference sequence). The CDR3 runs to 14 residues. V lost 7 bases and J lost 0; bases outside the gene matches: 4. The CDR3 coding sequence is TGTGCCAGCACCGAACAGGGGAGCACAGATACGCAGTATTTT. As protein: CASTEQGSTDTQYF.

J is TRBJ1-4 and V is TRBV5-1; 9 bases match TRBD1. Germline V gene data show CDR1 as SGHRS and CDR2 as YFSETQ. V lost 4 bases, J lost 8 bases, and 6 bases stayed unmatched. CDR3 size: 14 residues. The CDR3 nucleotides are TGCGCCAGCAGCGGGGGACAGGGCGACGAAAAACTGTTTTTT. This sequence encodes CASSGGQGDEKLFF.

The chain combines TRBV6-5 with TRBJ2-7; TRBD1 matches 8 bases. This CDR3 is 13 amino acids long. Trimming cost V 8 bases and J 5 bases; bases outside gene matches: 8. Germline CDR1 MNHEY, CDR2 SVGAGI. CDR3 amino acids: CASGQGIWDEQYV. The CDR3 DNA sequence: TGTGCCAGCGGACAGGGTATTTGGGACGAGCAGTACGTC.

The V call is TRBV19, the J call TRBJ1-5, with D perhaps matching TRBD1 (6 bases). V was pared by 10 bases and J by 2 bases, with 27 bases between. Per the germline V gene, CDR1 is LNHDA and CDR2 is SQIVND (reference sequence). This CDR3 has 18 amino acids. The CDR3 protein is CAISRSTVGGARNQPQHF. CDR3 DNA sequence: TGTGCCATATCCCGCTCGACAGTCGGGGGGGCTCGCAATCAGCCCCAGCATTTT.

The chain links TRBV9 to TRBJ2-5; D may be TRBD2 (6 bases). The CDR3 totals 15 residues. Looked up from germline, CDR1 is SGDLS and CDR2 is YYNGEE. V was cut by 0 bases and J by 5 bases, with 14 bases left in between. CDR3 nucleotide sequence: TGTGCCAGCAGCGTAGGCCCTAGCGTTTTGGAGACCCAGTACTTC. This translates into CASSVGPSVLETQYF. Using reference TRBV9 and TRBJ2-5 for the parts outside the CDR3, the full variable domain is DSGVTQTPKHLITATGQRVTLRCSPRSGDLSVYWYQQSLDQGLQFLIQYYNGEERAKGNILERFSAQQFPDLHSELNLSSLELGDSALYFCASSVGPSVLETQYFGPGTRLLVL.

The chain links TRBV2 to TRBJ2-5; D is perhaps TRBD1 (8 bases). V gave up 6 bases and J gave up 5 bases, with 16 bases separating them. Germline V gene data show CDR1 as SNHLY and CDR2 as FYNNEI. This CDR3 comprises 14 residues. CDR3 DNA sequence: TGTGCCAGCAGCTACAGGGGGGGAAGGGAGACCCAGTACTTC. Protein product: CASSYRGGRETQYF.

The chain is built from TRBV27 and TRBJ1-1; tentative D call: TRBD1 (5 bases). The CDR3 has 15 residues. The germline CDR1 and CDR2 sequences are MNHEY and SMNVEV (reference sequence). Here the CDR3 reads CARRGKEGGYTEAFF. The CDR3 DNA is TGTGCTCGCCGGGGGAAGGAGGGCGGTTACACTGAAGCTTTCTTT.

The chain joins TRBV3-1 (or the pseudogene TRBV3-2) to TRBJ2-2, with 11 bases identical to TRBD2. The CDR3 length is 17 residues. With 4 bases clipped from V and 5 bases from J, the junction kept 9 bases outside the gene matches. CDR1 and CDR2 from the germline V gene are LGHDT and YNNKEL (reference sequence). CDR3 sequence reads: CASSLVAGGLGTGELFF. CDR3 DNA sequence: TGTGCCAGCAGCCTCGTAGCGGGGGGGCTGGGAACCGGGGAGCTGTTTTTT.

The chain couples TRBV29-1 to TRBJ2-3; TRBD2 agrees at 13 bases. This CDR3 has 15 amino acids. V dropped 7 bases and J dropped 6; count of bases not matched to a gene: 10. CDR1 and CDR2 from the germline V gene are SQVTM and ANQGSEA. This CDR3 is CSAQTSGGPGDTQYF. CDR3 DNA: TGCAGCGCACAGACTAGCGGGGGGCCCGGGGATACGCAGTATTTT.

The gene calls are TRBV30 and TRBJ1-1; D is perhaps TRBD1 (5 bases). Germline V lookup: CDR1 GTSNPN, CDR2 SVGIG (reference sequence). V was cut by 2 bases and J by 4 bases, with 20 bases left in between. This CDR3 has 16 residues. CDR3: CAWSPHRPGRGTEAFF. The CDR3 DNA reads TGTGCCTGGAGTCCTCACCGGCCCGGAAGGGGCACTGAAGCTTTCTTT.

This chain joins TRBV5-1 and TRBJ2-5, with no clear D. The V gene lost 0 bases and the J gene lost 1 base, with 7 bases spanning the gap. Germline V gene lookup returns CDR1 SGHRS and CDR2 YFSETQ. This CDR3 has 14 amino acids. In DNA form, the CDR3 reads TGCGCCAGCAGCTTGGGGGCAGGCCAAGAGACCCAGTACTTC. It codes for CASSLGAGQETQYF.

The chain joins TRBV14 to TRBJ1-1; 7 bases align to TRBD1. Germline V lookup: CDR1 SGHDN, CDR2 FVKESK. J lost 7 bases, V lost 0 bases, and 2 bases had no gene match. The CDR3 extends over 13 amino acids. The CDR3 sequence: CASSQDDRDEAFF. CDR3 DNA: TGTGCCAGCAGCCAAGACGACAGGGATGAAGCTTTCTTT. Full variable domain (outside the CDR3, taken from reference TRBV14 and TRBJ1-1): EAGVTQFPSHSVIEKGQTVTLRCDPISGHDNLYWYRRVMGKEIKFLLHFVKESKQDESGMPNNRFLAERTGGTYSTLKVQPAELEDSGVYFCASSQDDRDEAFFGQGTRLTVV.

This clone was detected only once. Other DNA sequences of this sample code for an identical CDR3. The chain links TRBV30 to TRBJ2-7, with D hard to call. Trimming shortened V by 0 bases and J by 3 bases, and 6 bases separated the two germline ends. This CDR3 comprises 12 residues. From germline, CDR1 is GTSNPN and CDR2 SVGIG (reference sequence). Written as DNA, the CDR3 is TGTGCCTGGAGTGTACACAGCTACGAGCAGTACTTC. Amino acid sequence: CAWSVHSYEQYF.

Turning to this clone: Within the sample, other DNA sequences also encode this same CDR3. V usage is TRBV5-1 and J usage is TRBJ1-1, with D uncertain. Germline V gene sequence: CDR1 SGHRS, CDR2 YFSETQ. The CDR3 is 13 amino acids. V was pared by 2 bases and J by 1 base, with 6 bases between. The CDR3 loop reads CASSFSGNTEAFF. Here the CDR3 DNA reads TGCGCCAGCAGCTTCTCAGGGAACACTGAAGCTTTCTTT.

V gene TRBV2 combines with J gene TRBJ1-3; TRBD1 aligns across 7 bases. This CDR3 region has 16 residues. Germline CDR1 SNHLY, CDR2 FYNNEI. V lost 5 bases to trimming and J lost 0 bases; unmatched junction nucleotides: 7. The DNA of the CDR3 is TGTGCCAGCAGTATGGACAGGCCGGGCTCTGGAAACACCATATATTTT. It translates to CASSMDRPGSGNTIYF.

The V gene is TRBV7-2, the J gene TRBJ1-4, with a weak D call TRBD1 (6 bases). V shed 1 base and J shed 6 bases, with 9 bases lying between them. The CDR3 spans 14 residues. CDR1 and CDR2 (germline): SGHTA, FQGNSA. The CDR3: CASSLVGGDEKLFF. DNA for the CDR3: TGTGCCAGCAGCTTAGTAGGGGGAGATGAAAAACTGTTTTTT. Drawing the rest from reference TRBV7-2 and TRBJ1-4, the complete variable domain is GAGVSQSPSNKVTEKGKDVELRCDPISGHTALYWYRQSLGQGLEFLIYFQGNSAPDKSGLPSDRFSAERTGGSVSTLTIQRTQQEDSAVYLCASSLVGGDEKLFFGSGTQLSVL.

The chain joins TRBV7-2 to TRBJ1-5; 11 nucleotides align to TRBD1. This CDR3 has 15 amino acids. Germline values: CDR1 SGHTA, CDR2 FQGNSA. V dropped 5 bases and J dropped 3; count of bases not matched to a gene: 3. The CDR3: CASSPGQGANQPQHF. The CDR3 region has the DNA TGTGCCAGCAGCCCCGGACAGGGGGCCAATCAGCCCCAGCATTTT.

The genes are TRBV5-4 and TRBJ1-2, with 8 bases fitting TRBD1. The CDR3 covers 15 residues. Losses at the gene ends were 2 bases for V and 6 bases for J; bases not matched to a gene: 9. The germline CDR1 and CDR2 sequences are SGHNT and YYREEE (reference sequence). In DNA form, the CDR3 reads TGTGCCAGCAGCTTCGGGGACAGGTCGGGGGATGGCTACACCTTC. Protein sequence: CASSFGDRSGDGYTF. The complete variable domain, with remaining parts taken from reference TRBV5-4 and TRBJ1-2, reads ETGVTQSPTHLIKTRGQQVTLRCSSQSGHNTVSWYQQALGQGPQFIFQYYREEENGRGNFPPRFSGLQFPNYSSELNVNALELDDSALYLCASSFGDRSGDGYTFGSGTRLTVV.

In this sample, this clone turned up a few times. This sequence joins TRBV7-7 and TRBJ2-2, with D maybe TRBD2 (7 bases). This CDR3 has 16 residues. Trimming left V 5 bases short and J 5 bases short, with 18 bases between. CDR1 SSHAT and CDR2 FNYEAQ come from the germline V gene (reference sequence). The CDR3: CASSPFGGAETGELFF. As DNA, the CDR3 is TGTGCCAGCAGCCCATTTGGGGGGGCCGAAACCGGGGAGCTGTTTTTT.

This clone was observed a handful of times. The chain recombines TRBV30 with TRBJ1-1; 7 positions agree with TRBD1. This CDR3 comprises 14 residues. The V gene's germline CDR1 is GTSNPN and CDR2 SVGIG (reference sequence). The V and J ends lost 2 bases and 1 base, in that order; junction bases with no gene match: 4. In DNA, the CDR3 is TGTGCCTGGAGTTCGGGACAGCCGAACACTGAAGCTTTCTTT. Translated: CAWSSGQPNTEAFF.

The chain joins TRBV18 to TRBJ1-4; D remains unclear. Germline CDR1 reads KGHSH; CDR2 reads LQKENI. The CDR3 runs 15 residues. Trimming took 1 base from V and 7 from J, leaving 13 bases between them. CDR3 region: CASSPRSAGGEKLFF. Here the CDR3 DNA reads TGTGCCAGCTCACCACGGAGTGCCGGTGGTGAAAAACTGTTTTTT.

This clone has a single count. Distinct nucleotide sequences in the sample also encode this CDR3. The chain joins TRBV5-1 to TRBJ2-2; 8 bases are shared with TRBD1. J gave up 1 base and V 5 bases, and 4 bases lay outside the gene matches. This CDR3 comprises 15 residues. Germline V gene data show CDR1 as SGHRS and CDR2 as YFSETQ. The CDR3 bases are TGCGCCAGCAGTTCTGGGACAGGGAACACCGGGGAGCTGTTTTTT. It specifies CASSSGTGNTGELFF.

The chain uses TRBV19 and TRBJ1-2, with D perhaps TRBD1 (6 bases). This CDR3 region has 13 residues. Trimming left V 6 bases short and J 2 bases short, with 10 bases between. Per germline, CDR1 LNHDA and CDR2 SQIVND (reference sequence). CDR3 DNA: TGTGCCAGTAGCAAGGACAGAAACTATGGCTACACCTTC. Amino acid sequence: CASSKDRNYGYTF.

As to this clone: Other nucleotide sequences from this sample produce the same CDR3. This chain uses TRBV5-1 with TRBJ1-2; TRBD1 matches at 7 bases. CDR1 is SGHRS and CDR2 is YFSETQ in the germline V gene. The V and J ends lost 0 bases and 6 bases, in that order; junction bases with no gene match: 2. The CDR3 is made up of 13 amino acids. For the CDR3, the DNA is TGCGCCAGCAGCTTGGGACAGGGTGATGGCTACACCTTC. Translated, it gives CASSLGQGDGYTF.

The chain is built from TRBV2 and TRBJ1-4, with D possibly TRBD1 on 6 matching bases. The V and J ends lost 7 bases and 7 bases respectively, with 16 bases between them. Germline V gene sequence: CDR1 SNHLY, CDR2 FYNNEI. CDR3 size: 14 residues. The CDR3 bases are TGTGCCAGCATGCGGGGGGCAACAGGTGAAAAACTGTTTTTT. As protein: CASMRGATGEKLFF.

The chain joins TRBV19 to TRBJ1-3; 8 bases align to TRBD1. Unmatched junction bases numbered 7, after V lost 8 bases and J lost 4 bases. CDR3 length: 14 residues. Germline loops: CDR1 LNHDA, CDR2 SQIVND (reference sequence). The CDR3, as DNA: TGTGCCAGTTCTCAGGGGGCAATCGGAAACACCATATATTTT. It specifies CASSQGAIGNTIYF.

The J gene is TRBJ1-1, the V gene TRBV29-1, with 7 positions matching TRBD1. Germline V gene sequence: CDR1 SQVTM, CDR2 ANQGSEA. CDR3 length: 13 amino acids. With 8 bases clipped from V and 0 bases from J, the junction kept 6 bases outside the gene matches. CDR3 in amino acids: CSSRTGMNTEAFF. In DNA form, the CDR3 reads TGCAGCTCGCGGACAGGAATGAACACTGAAGCTTTCTTT.